The text below deals with one T cell receptor beta chain. Germline CDR1 is SGDLS and CDR2 is YYNGEE. V was pared by 4 bases and J by 3 bases, with 8 bases of the junction left unmatched. This CDR3 spans 16 amino acids. Primed by a sample-barcoded 5' primer and a J-beta primer mix, a second PCR proceeded for about 6 to 12 cycles. TCRdb independently ran MiXCR on the 5' RACE reads; one entry per CDR3 protein. The repertoire consists of approximately 490,000 distinct CDR3 sequences, with 20% to 30% occurring once and the leading ten covering just under 9%. This sample stems from a study of blood T cells in healthy people across ages. The same specimen was also included in a second study, on T cells of mothers and their children. From that report: Over five children, together with their three healthy Caucasian mothers, made up the donors.

The sequenced material came from blood. The chain has TRBV9 and TRBJ2-2; TRBD1 aligns across 8 bases. The receptor was isolated from a boy aged 10-17 years in good health. CDR3 loop: CASSTRQGWDTGELFF. The CDR3 DNA sequence: TGTGCCAGCAGCACCCGACAGGGGTGGGACACCGGGGAGCTGTTTTTT. Using reference TRBV9 and TRBJ2-2 for the parts outside the CDR3, the full variable domain is DSGVTQTPKHLITATGQRVTLRCSPRSGDLSVYWYQQSLDQGLQFLIQYYNGEERAKGNILERFSAQQFPDLHSELNLSSLELGDSALYFCASSTRQGWDTGELFFGEGSRLTVL.